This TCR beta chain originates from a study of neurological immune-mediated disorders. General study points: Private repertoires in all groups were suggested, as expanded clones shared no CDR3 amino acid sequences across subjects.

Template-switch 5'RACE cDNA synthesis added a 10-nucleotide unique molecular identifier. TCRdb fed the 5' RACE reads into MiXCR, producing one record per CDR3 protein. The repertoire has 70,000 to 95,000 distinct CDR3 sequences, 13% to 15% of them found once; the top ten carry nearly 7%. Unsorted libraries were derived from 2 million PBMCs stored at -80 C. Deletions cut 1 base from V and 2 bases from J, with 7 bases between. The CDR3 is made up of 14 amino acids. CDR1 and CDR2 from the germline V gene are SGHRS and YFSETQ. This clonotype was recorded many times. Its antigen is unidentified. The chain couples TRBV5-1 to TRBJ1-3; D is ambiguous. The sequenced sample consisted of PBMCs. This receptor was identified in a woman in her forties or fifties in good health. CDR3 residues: CASSLLAAGNTIYF. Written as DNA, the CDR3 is TGCGCCAGCAGCTTGCTGGCAGCTGGAAACACCATATATTTT. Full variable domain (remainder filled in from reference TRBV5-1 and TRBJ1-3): KAGVTQTPRYLIKTRGQQVTLSCSPISGHRSVSWYQQTPGQGLQFLFEYFSETQRNKGNFPGRFSGRQFSNSRSEMNVSTLELGDSALYLCASSLLAAGNTIYFGEGSWLTVV.